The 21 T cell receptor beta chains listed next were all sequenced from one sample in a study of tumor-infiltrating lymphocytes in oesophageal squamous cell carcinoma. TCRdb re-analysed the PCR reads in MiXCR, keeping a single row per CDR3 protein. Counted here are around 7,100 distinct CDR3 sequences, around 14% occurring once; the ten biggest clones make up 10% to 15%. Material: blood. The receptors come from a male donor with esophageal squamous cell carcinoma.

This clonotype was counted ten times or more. The CDR3 reads CATRTGATGELFF. DNA for the CDR3: TGTGCCACCAGGACAGGGGCGACCGGGGAGCTGTTTTTT. The chain couples TRBV24-1 to TRBJ2-2; TRBD1 matches 8 bases. The V gene end was trimmed by 7 bases and the J gene end by 5 bases; junction bases not matched to a gene: 2. Germline values: CDR1 KGHDR, CDR2 SFDVKD. The CDR3 is 13 amino acids.

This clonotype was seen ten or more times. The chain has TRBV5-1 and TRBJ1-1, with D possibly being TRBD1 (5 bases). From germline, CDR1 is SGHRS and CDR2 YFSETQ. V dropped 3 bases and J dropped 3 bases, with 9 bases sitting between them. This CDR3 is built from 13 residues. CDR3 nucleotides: TGCGCCAGCAGCTCGCAGGGTTACACTGAAGCTTTCTTT. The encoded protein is CASSSQGYTEAFF.

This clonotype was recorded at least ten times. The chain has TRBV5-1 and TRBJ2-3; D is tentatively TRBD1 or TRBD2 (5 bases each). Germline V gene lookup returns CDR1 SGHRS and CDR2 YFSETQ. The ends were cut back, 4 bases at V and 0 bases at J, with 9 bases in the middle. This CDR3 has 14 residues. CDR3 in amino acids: CASSLRDSTDTQYF. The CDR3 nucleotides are TGCGCCAGCAGCCTCCGGGACAGCACAGATACGCAGTATTTT.

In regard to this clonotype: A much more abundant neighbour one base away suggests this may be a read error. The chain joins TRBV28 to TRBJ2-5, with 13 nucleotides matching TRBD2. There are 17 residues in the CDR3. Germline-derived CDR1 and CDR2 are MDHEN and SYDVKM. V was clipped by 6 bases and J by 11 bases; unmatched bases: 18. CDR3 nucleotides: TGTGCCAGCAGGAGACTAGCGGGGGGAAGGGCCTACAATGAGCAGTACTTC. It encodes CASRRLAGGRAYNEQYF.

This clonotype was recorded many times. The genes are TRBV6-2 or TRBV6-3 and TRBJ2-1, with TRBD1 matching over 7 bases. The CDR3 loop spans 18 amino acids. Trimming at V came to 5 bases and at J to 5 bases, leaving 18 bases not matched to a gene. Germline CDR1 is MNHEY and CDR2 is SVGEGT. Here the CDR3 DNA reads TGTGCCAGCAGTCAAACCCTCACAGGGGAATGGGTGGACAATGAGCAGTTCTTC. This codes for CASSQTLTGEWVDNEQFF.

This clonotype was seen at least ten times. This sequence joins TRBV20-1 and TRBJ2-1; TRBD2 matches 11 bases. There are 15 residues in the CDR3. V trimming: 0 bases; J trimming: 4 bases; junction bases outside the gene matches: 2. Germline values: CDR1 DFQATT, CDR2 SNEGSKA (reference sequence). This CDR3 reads CSARDWTSGYNEQFF. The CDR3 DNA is TGCAGTGCTAGAGATTGGACTAGCGGGTACAATGAGCAGTTCTTC.

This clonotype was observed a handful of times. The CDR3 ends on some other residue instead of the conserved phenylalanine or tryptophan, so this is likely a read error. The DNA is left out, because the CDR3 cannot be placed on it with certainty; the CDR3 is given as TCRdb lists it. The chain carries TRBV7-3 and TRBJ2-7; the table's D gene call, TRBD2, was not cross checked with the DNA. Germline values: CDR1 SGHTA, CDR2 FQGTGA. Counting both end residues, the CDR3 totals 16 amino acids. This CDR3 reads CASSFDSRGGGYTFGS.

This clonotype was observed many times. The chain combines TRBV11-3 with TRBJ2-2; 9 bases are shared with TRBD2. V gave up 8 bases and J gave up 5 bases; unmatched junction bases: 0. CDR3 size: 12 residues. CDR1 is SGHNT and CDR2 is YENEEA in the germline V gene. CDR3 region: CASGLATGELFF. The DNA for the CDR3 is TGTGCCAGCGGACTAGCGACCGGGGAGCTGTTTTTT.

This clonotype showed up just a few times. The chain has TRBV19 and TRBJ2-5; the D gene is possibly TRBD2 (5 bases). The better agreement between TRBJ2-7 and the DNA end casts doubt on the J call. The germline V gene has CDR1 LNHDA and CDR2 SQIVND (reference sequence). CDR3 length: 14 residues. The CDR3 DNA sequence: TGTGCCAGTAGTATAGTGGAGGACGGATACGAGCAGTACTTC. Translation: CASSIVEDGYEQYF.

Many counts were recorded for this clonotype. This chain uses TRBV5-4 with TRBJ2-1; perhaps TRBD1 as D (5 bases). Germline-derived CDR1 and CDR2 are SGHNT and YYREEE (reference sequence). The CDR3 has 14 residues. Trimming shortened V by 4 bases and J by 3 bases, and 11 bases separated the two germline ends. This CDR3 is CASSDPDNYNEQFF. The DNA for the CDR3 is TGTGCCAGCAGCGACCCGGACAACTACAATGAGCAGTTCTTC.

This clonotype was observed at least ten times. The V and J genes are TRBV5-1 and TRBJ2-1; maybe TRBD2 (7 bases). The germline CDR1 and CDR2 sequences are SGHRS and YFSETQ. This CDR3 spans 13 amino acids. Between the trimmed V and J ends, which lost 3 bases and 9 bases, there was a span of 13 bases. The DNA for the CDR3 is TGCGCCAGCAGCTGGGGGGCGGGGGCTGAGCAGTTCTTC. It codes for CASSWGAGAEQFF.

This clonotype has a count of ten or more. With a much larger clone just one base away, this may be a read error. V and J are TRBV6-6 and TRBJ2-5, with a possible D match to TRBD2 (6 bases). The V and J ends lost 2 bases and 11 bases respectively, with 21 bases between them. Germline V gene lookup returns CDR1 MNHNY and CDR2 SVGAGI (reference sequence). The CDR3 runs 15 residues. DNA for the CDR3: TGTGCCAGCAGTTACGAGGGGAGGACCTACAATGAGCAGTACTTC. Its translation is CASSYEGRTYNEQYF.

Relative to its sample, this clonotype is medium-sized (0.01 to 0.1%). The CDR3 nucleotides read TGTGCCAGCAGCTTAGCCCTATGGATCGGGGACACTGAAGCTTTCTTT. Amino acids: CASSLALWIGDTEAFF. V is TRBV11-1 and J is TRBJ1-1; D unresolved. Looked up from germline, CDR1 is SGHAT and CDR2 is FQDESV (reference sequence). The CDR3 has 16 residues. V gave up 0 bases and J gave up 3 bases, with 14 bases separating them.

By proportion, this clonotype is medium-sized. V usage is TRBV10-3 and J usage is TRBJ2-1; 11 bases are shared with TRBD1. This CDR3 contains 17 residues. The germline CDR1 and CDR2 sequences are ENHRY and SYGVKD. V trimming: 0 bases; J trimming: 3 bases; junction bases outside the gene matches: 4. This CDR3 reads CAISESLGTGGYNEQFF. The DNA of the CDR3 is TGTGCCATCAGTGAGTCGTTAGGGACAGGGGGCTACAATGAGCAGTTCTTC.

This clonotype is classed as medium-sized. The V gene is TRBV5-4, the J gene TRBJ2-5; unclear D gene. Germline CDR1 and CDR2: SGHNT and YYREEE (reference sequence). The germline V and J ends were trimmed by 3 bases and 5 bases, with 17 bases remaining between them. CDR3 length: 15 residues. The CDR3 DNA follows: TGTGCCAGCAGCTCCCCCGGATATACCCCGGAGACCCAGTACTTC. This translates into CASSSPGYTPETQYF.

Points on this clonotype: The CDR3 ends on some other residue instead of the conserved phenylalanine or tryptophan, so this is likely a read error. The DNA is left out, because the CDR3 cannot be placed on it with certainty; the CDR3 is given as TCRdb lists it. The CDR3 is CASSLGRATQETQYFGA. This chain connects TRBV7-2 to TRBJ2-6; the D call of TRBD1 is as the table states it, not checked on the DNA. Looked up from germline, CDR1 is SGHTA and CDR2 is FQGNSA. The CDR3 is 17 amino acids in total, end residues counted.

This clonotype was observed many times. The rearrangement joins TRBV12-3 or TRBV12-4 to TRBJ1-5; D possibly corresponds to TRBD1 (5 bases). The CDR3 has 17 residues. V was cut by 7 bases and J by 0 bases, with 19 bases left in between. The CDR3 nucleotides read TGTGCCAGCACCAATAGACAGACTGAGAATAGCAATCAGCCCCAGCATTTT. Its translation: CASTNRQTENSNQPQHF.

CDR3 in amino acids: CASRLSQGAGNIQYF. Written as DNA, the CDR3 is TGCGCCAGCAGGCTTTCTCAGGGGGCGGGAAACATTCAGTACTTC. V is TRBV5-1 and J is TRBJ2-4; 8 nucleotides align to TRBD1. Looked up from germline, CDR1 is SGHRS and CDR2 is YFSETQ. V gave up 5 bases and J gave up 6 bases; unmatched junction bases: 10. CDR3 size: 15 residues.

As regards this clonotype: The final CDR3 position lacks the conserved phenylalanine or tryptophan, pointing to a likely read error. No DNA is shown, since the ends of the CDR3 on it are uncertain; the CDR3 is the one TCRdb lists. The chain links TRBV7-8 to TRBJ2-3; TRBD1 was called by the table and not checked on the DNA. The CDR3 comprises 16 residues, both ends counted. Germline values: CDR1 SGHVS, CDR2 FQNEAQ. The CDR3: CASSNLGRPGQGFFGP.

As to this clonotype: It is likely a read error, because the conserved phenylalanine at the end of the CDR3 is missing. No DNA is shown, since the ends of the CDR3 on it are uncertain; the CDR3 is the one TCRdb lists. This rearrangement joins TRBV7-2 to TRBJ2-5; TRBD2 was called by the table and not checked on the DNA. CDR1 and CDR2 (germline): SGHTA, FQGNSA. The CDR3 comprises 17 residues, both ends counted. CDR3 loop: CASSLGTFSYNEQFFGS.

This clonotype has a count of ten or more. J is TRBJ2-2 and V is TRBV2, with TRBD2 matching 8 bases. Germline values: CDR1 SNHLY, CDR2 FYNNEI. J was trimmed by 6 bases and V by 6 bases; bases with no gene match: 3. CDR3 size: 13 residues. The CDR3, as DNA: TGTGCCAGCAGGCGGGAGGTCGCCGGGGAGCTGTTTTTT. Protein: CASRREVAGELFF.